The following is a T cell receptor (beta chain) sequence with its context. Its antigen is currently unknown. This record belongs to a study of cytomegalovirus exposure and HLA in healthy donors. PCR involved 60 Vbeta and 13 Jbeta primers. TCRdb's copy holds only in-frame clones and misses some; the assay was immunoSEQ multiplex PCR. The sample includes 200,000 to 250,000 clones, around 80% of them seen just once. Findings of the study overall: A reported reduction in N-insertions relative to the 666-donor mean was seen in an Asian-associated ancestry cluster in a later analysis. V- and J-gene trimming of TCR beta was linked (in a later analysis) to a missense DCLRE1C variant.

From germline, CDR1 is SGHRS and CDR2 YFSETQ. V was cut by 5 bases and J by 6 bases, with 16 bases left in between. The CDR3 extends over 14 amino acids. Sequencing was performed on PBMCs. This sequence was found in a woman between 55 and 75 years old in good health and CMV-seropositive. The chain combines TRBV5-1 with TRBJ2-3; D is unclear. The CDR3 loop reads CASRSLENSDTQYF. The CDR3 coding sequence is TGCGCCAGCAGATCGCTAGAAAATTCGGATACGCAGTATTTT. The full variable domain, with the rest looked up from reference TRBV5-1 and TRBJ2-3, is KAGVTQTPRYLIKTRGQQVTLSCSPISGHRSVSWYQQTPGQGLQFLFEYFSETQRNKGNFPGRFSGRQFSNSRSEMNVSTLELGDSALYLCASRSLENSDTQYFGPGTRLTVL.